This TCR beta chain is drawn from a study of shared clonotypes between healthy human individuals. Overall study context: Per donor, three plates held CD4 naive cells, three held CD4 memory, two held CD8 naive and one held CD8 memory.

TCRdb's copy holds only in-frame clones and misses some; the assay was immunoSEQ multiplex PCR. This sample has 1.5 million to 2.5 million clones, with about 95% found just once. The germline CDR1 and CDR2 sequences are SGHAT and FQNNGV. The CDR3 sequence is 14 residues long. V shed 0 bases and J 9 bases; nucleotides not matched to a gene: 4. CD8 cells regarded as naive lacked CD45RO, were positively chosen for CCR7, and omitted terminally differentiated effector memory CD45RA+ cells. This sequence joins TRBV11-2 and TRBJ1-5; 8 bases align to TRBD1. This sequence originates from a young man in good health. Sequenced material: naive CD8+ T cells sorted from blood. This CDR3 is CASSLDRGHWPQHF. DNA for the CDR3: TGTGCCAGCAGCTTAGACAGGGGGCATTGGCCCCAGCATTTT.